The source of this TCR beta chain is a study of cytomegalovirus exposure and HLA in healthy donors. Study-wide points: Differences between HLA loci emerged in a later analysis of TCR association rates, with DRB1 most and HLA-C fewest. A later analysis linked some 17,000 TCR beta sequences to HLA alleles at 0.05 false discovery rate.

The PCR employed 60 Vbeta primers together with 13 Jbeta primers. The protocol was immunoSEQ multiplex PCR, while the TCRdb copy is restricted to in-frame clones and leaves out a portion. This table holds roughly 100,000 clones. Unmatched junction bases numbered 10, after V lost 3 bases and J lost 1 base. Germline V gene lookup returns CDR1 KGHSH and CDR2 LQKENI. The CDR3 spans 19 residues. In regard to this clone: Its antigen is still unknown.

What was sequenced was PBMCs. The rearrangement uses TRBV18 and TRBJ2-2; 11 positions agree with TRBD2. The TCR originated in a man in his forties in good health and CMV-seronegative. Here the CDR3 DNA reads TGTGCCAGCTCACCTACCGGGACTAGCGGAGGAATGAACACCGGGGAGCTGTTTTTT. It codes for CASSPTGTSGGMNTGELFF.